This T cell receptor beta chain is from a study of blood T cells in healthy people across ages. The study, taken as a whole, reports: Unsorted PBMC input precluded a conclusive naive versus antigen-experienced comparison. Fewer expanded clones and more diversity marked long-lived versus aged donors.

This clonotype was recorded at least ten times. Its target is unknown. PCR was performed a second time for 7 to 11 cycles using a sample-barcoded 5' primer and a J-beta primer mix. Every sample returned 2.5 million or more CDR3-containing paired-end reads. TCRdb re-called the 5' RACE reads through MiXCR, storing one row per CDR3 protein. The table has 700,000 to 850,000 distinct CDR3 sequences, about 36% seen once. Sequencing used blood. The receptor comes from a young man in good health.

The CDR3 loop is CASSGLSPSVDTQYF. In DNA, the CDR3 is TGTGCCAGCAGCGGACTTTCCCCTTCTGTGGATACGCAGTATTTT. The chain uses TRBV27 and TRBJ2-3; TRBD2 is a possible D gene (5 bases). The germline V and J ends were trimmed by 6 bases and 6 bases, with 19 bases remaining between them. Per germline, CDR1 MNHEY and CDR2 SMNVEV (reference sequence). This CDR3 has 15 amino acids.